This T cell receptor beta chain stems from a study of cytomegalovirus exposure and HLA in healthy donors. Study-wide points: The study carried out a later analysis of TCR beta sequences. It associated 16,951 of them with specific HLA alleles at a false discovery rate of 0.05. An analysis done earlier found most TCR beta V segments productive about 90% or about 30% of the time. With DRB1 most and HLA-C fewest, TCR association rates differed between HLA loci in a later analysis.

PCR employed 60 Vbeta and 13 Jbeta primers. TCRdb keeps only in-frame clones here, not all; method: immunoSEQ multiplex PCR. The table lists over 110,000 clones, just under 85% of them singletons. The CDR3 is 14 amino acids. A word on this clone: The target antigen is unknown.

Donors likely had unrecorded immune exposures despite being nominally healthy when sampled. This receptor was obtained from a woman between 55 and 75 years old in good health and CMV-seropositive. The V call is TRBV21-1, the J call TRBJ2-3; TRBD1 is taken as the D call from the table, unchecked against the DNA. TRBV21-1 is termed a pseudogene. The sample was PBMCs. The chain's CDR3 is CASSKVQGTDTQYF. In nucleotides, the CDR3 is TGTGCCAGCAGCAAAGTACAGGGTACAGATACGCAGTATTTT.